The clone carrying this T cell receptor beta chain was seen only a few times. Antigen specificity is unknown. The sample belongs to a study of CD8 T cells in ankylosing spondylitis. Broader study findings: There were earlier reports of some motif variants in reactive arthritis synovial fluid and blood. Clones linked to disease were reported to show significant enrichment in matched ankylosing spondylitis synovial fluid. Characteristic of ankylosing spondylitis blood, it appeared, was a TCR beta motif comprising fewer than 10 highly homologous variants.

Germline V gene data show CDR1 as MNHNS and CDR2 as SASEGT. With 6 bases removed from V and 1 base from J, the gap between germline ends came to 19 bases. The CDR3 contains 17 residues. By quantitative 5'-RACE with molecular barcodes, the TCR beta libraries were made. TCRdb processed the 5' RACE reads anew with MiXCR; each CDR3 protein has one entry. The sample shows 36,000 or so distinct CDR3 sequences, around an eighth of them seen only once. Sequences were obtained from synovial fluid, either unsorted or a sorted T cell fraction (not recorded which). The sequence was obtained from a male donor with ankylosing spondylitis. J is TRBJ2-1 and V is TRBV6-1, with a possible D match to TRBD2 (5 bases). The CDR3 bases are TGTGCCAGCAGACCTTCGGATGGGAGACCATCCTACAATGAGCAGTTCTTC. Protein product: CASRPSDGRPSYNEQFF.